The subject of this entry is one T cell receptor (beta chain). What it binds is not known. The V and J ends lost 3 bases and 8 bases, in that order; junction bases with no gene match: 9. This CDR3 is built from 16 residues. The germline CDR1 and CDR2 sequences are ENHRY and SYGVKD. This sample was taken from a study of cytomegalovirus exposure and HLA in healthy donors. Study-wide findings and caveats: Per a later analysis, HLA-associated TCR beta chains showed more clonal expansion than other, equally common TCR beta chains.

It was with 60 Vbeta and 13 Jbeta primers that the PCR ran. The repertoire was sequenced with immunoSEQ multiplex PCR; TCRdb's copy has only in-frame clones and lacks some. Among about 93,000 clones listed, roughly 79% were seen once. The sequenced sample consisted of PBMCs. This receptor was identified in a man aged 25 to 40 in good health and CMV-seronegative. The chain employs TRBV10-3 and TRBJ2-1, with 11 bases lining up with TRBD2. The CDR3 spells CAISDKTSGIGHEQFF. CDR3 DNA sequence: TGTGCCATCAGTGACAAGACTAGCGGGATAGGCCATGAGCAGTTCTTC.